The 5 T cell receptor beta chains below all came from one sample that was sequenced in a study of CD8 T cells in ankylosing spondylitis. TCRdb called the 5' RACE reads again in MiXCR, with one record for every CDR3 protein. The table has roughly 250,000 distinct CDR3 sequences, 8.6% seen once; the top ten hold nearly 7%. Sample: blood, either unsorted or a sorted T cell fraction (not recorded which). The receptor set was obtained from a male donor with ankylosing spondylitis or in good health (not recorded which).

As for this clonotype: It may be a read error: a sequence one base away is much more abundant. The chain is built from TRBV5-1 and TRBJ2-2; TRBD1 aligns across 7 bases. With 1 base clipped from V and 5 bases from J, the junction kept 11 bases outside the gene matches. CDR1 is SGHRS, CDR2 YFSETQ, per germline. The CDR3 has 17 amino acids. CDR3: CASSLKRVGGPTGELFF. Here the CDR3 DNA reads TGCGCCAGCAGCTTGAAGCGTGTAGGGGGCCCAACCGGGGAGCTGTTTTTT.

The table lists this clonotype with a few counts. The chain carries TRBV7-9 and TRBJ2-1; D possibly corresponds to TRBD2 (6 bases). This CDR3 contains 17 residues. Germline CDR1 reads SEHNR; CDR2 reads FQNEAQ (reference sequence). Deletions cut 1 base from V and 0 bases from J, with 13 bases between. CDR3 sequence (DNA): TGTGCCAGCAGCTTAGGTTACGGGGGACCCTCCTACAATGAGCAGTTCTTC. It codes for CASSLGYGGPSYNEQFF. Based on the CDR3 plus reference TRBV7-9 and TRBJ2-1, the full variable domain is DTGVSQNPRHKITKRGQNVTFRCDPISEHNRLYWYRQTLGQGPEFLTYFQNEAQLEKSRLLSDRFSAERPKGSFSTLEIQRTEQGDSAMYLCASSLGYGGPSYNEQFFGPGTRLTVL.

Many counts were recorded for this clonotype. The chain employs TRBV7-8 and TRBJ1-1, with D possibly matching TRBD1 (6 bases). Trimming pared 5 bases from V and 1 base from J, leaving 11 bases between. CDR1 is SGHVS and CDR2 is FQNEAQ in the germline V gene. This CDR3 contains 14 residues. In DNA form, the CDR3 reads TGTGCCAGCAGCCGGAAGGGGGGGAACACTGAAGCTTTCTTT. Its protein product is CASSRKGGNTEAFF.

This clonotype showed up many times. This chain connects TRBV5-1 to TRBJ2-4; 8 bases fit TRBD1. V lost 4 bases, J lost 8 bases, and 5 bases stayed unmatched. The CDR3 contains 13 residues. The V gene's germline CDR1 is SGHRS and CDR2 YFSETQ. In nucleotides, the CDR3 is TGCGCCAGCAGCCTCGACAGGGGCTACATTCAGTACTTC. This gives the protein CASSLDRGYIQYF.

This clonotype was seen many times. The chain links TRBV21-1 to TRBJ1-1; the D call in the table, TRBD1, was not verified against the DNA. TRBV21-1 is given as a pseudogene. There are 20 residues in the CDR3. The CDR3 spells CASSKSLIRQGGRGSTEAFF. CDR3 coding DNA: TGTGCCAGCAGCAAAAGTTTAATACGACAGGGAGGCCGCGGGAGCACTGAAGCTTTCTTT.